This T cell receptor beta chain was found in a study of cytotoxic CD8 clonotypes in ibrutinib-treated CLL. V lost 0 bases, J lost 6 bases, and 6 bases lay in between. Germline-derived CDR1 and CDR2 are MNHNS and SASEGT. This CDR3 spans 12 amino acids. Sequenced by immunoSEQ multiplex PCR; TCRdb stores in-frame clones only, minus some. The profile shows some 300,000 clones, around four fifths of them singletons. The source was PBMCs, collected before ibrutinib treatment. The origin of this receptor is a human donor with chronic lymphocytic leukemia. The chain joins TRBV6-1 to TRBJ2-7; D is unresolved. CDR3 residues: CASSEARIEQYF. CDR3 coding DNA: TGTGCCAGCAGTGAAGCCCGGATCGAGCAGTACTTC.